This T cell receptor beta chain came from a study of post-analysis software for immune sequencing data. Study context: There were relapsing-remitting, secondary progressive and progressive-relapsing multiple sclerosis among the disease courses included.

Study-wide points: Diversity measured as normalized Chao1 was significantly lower in multiple sclerosis patients than in controls.

The TCR beta cDNA libraries contained unique molecular identifiers. Input populations of 1 to 10 million T cells gave rise to around 480,000 cDNA molecules. TCRdb reanalysed the PCR reads using MiXCR and keeps one entry per CDR3 protein. The table includes about 800,000 distinct CDR3 sequences, 30% detected once. This clonotype was detected ten times or more. The antigen remains undetermined. Sequenced: blood. The receptor's source is a girl between 10 and 17 years old with multiple sclerosis.

The CDR3 DNA is TGCAGTGCTGACAGGGGTAGCCACGAGCAGTACTTC. It is translated as CSADRGSHEQYF. V gene TRBV20-1 combines with J gene TRBJ2-7, with TRBD1 identical over 8 bases. The length of the CDR3 is 12 residues. The V gene end was trimmed by 5 bases and the J gene end by 5 bases; junction bases not matched to a gene: 5. Germline CDR1 is DFQATT and CDR2 is SNEGSKA (reference sequence).